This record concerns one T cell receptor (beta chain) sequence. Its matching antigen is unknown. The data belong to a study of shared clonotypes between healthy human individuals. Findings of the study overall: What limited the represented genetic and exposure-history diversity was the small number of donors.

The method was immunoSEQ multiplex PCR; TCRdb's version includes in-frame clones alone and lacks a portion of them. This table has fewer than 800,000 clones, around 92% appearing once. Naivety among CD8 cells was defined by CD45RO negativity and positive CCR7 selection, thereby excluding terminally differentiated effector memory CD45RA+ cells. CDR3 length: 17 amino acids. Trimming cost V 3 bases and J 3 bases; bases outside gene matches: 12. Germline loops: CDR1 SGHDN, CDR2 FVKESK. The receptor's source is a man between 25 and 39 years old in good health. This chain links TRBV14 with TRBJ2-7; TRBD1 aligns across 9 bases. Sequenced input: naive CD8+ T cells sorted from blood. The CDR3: CASSHPGQGKVLYEQYF. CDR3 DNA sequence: TGTGCCAGCAGCCATCCGGGACAGGGAAAGGTGCTCTACGAGCAGTACTTC.